Given below is one T cell receptor beta chain in context. Its antigen is not known. The CDR3 length is 16 residues. Germline V lookup: CDR1 LGHNA, CDR2 YSLEER. The V segment lost 5 bases and the J segment 5 bases; nucleotides outside the gene matches: 8. This sample is part of a study of cytomegalovirus exposure and HLA in healthy donors. General study findings and limits: Reportedly, diagnosis of cytomegalovirus status by the classifier showed high specificity and sensitivity. In a later analysis, an Asian-associated ancestry cluster reportedly showed fewer N-insertions than the roughly 700-donor mean. The authors listed around 150 TCR beta chains as cytomegalovirus-associated. A later analysis linked a missense DCLRE1C variant to TCR beta V- and J-gene trimming.

60 Vbeta and 13 Jbeta primers were used in PCR. Measured with immunoSEQ multiplex PCR; TCRdb has only the in-frame clones, and not every one. This sample has around 180,000 clones; around 75% occur once, and the top ten carry approximately 5.4%. This chain links TRBV4-3 with TRBJ2-3; 12 bases agree with TRBD2. Material for sequencing was PBMCs. This receptor was obtained from a woman aged 25 to 45 in good health and CMV-seropositive. The CDR3 loop reads CASSGRLAGAIDTQYF. For the CDR3, the DNA is TGCGCCAGCAGCGGCCGACTAGCGGGGGCGATAGATACGCAGTATTTT.